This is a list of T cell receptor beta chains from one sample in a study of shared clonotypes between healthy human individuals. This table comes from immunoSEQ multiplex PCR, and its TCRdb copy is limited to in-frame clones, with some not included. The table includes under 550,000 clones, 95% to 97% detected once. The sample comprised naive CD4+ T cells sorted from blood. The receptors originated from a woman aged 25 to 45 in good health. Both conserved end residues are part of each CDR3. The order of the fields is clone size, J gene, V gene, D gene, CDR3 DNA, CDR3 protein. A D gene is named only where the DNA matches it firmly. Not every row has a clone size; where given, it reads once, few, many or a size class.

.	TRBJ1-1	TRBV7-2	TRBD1	TGTGCCAGCAGCTCATCTATAGACAGGGAGTCCGACACTGAAGCTTTCTTT	CASSSSIDRESDTEAFF
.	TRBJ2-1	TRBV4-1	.	TGCGCCAGCAGCCAAGTGGGCAGGGGGGCCCACAATGAGCAGTTCTTC	CASSQVGRGAHNEQFF
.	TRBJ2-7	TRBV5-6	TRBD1	TGTGCCAGCAGCTTCCCCGGGACAGACCTCTACGAGCAGTACTTC	CASSFPGTDLYEQYF
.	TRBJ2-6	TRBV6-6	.	TGTGCCAGCGGACTGGACCCGCTAGGGGCCAACGTCCTGACTTTC	CASGLDPLGANVLTF
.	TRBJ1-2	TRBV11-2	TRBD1	TGTGCCAGCAGCGCGCAAGAGGGGGCCCACGGTGGCTACACCTTC	CASSAQEGAHGGYTF
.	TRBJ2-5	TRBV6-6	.	TGTGCCAGCAGGTCGGCGGACAGCCACCAAGAGACCCAGTACTTC	CASRSADSHQETQYF
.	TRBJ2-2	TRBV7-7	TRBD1	TGTGCCAGCAGGCCAAACCTGACAGGGCTCTCTCTCGGTTTTACCGGGGAGCTGTTTTTT	CASRPNLTGLSLGFTGELFF
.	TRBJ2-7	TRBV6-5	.	TGTGCCAGCAGTGAAATAGGAGGGTTGGAGCAGTACTTC	CASSEIGGLEQYF
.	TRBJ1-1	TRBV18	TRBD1	TGTGCCAGCTCACCCGGTACGTCCGGACAGGAGGGCACTGAAGCTTTCTTT	CASSPGTSGQEGTEAFF
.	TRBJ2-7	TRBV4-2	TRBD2	TGTGCCAGCAGCCAAGATTCTAGCGGGACGGAATACGAGCAGTACTTC	CASSQDSSGTEYEQYF
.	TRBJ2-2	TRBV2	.	TGTGCCAGCAGCGCGATGGGCGGCCACGCCGGGGAGCTGTTTTTT	CASSAMGGHAGELFF
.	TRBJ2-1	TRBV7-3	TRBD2	TGTGCCAGCAGCTTACTCGTTCGCGGGACTAGCGGGAGGGGTTTATACAATGAGCAGTTCTTC	CASSLLVRGTSGRGLYNEQFF
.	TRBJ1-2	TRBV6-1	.	TGTGCCAGCGAAATTACCGGGACACACTATGGCTACACCTTC	CASEITGTHYGYTF
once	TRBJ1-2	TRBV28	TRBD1	TGTGCCAGCACAAAAGGACAGGGGCTGCCCTATGGCTACACCTTC	CASTKGQGLPYGYTF
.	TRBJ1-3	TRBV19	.	TGTGCCAGTAGTCCCGACAGGAGTGGAAACACCATATATTTT	CASSPDRSGNTIYF
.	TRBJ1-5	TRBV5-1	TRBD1	TGCGCCAGCAGCGTTACAGGGGATCAGCCCCAGCATTTT	CASSVTGDQPQHF
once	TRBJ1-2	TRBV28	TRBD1	TGTGCCAGCAGTTGGCGACAGGGACAGTACTATGGCTACACCTTC	CASSWRQGQYYGYTF
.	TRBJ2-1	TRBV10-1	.	TGCGCCAGCAGTGACCCAGGGAGCTCCTACAATGAGCAGTTCTTC	CASSDPGSSYNEQFF
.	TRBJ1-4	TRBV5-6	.	TGTGCCAGCAGCTTTGGAGGGGTTAATGAAAAACTGTTTTTT	CASSFGGVNEKLFF
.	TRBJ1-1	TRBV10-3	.	TGTGCCATCAGTCGACAGAACACTGAAGCTTTCTTT	CAISRQNTEAFF
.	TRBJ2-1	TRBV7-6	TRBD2	TGTGCCAGCAGTTTAGGAAGCGGGAGTAGCTCCTACAATGAGCAGTTCTTC	CASSLGSGSSSYNEQFF
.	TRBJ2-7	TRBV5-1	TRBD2	TGCGCCAGCAGCTCCTTAGCGGGAGGAGGGGTCGAGCAGTACTTC	CASSSLAGGGVEQYF
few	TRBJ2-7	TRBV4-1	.	TGCGCCAGCAGTACTACGACCAGTACCTACGAGCAGTACTTC	CASSTTTSTYEQYF
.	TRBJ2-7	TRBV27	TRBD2	TGTGCCAGCAGTTTACTCCCTAGCGGGAGAGGCTACGAGCAGTACTTC	CASSLLPSGRGYEQYF
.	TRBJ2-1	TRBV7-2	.	TGTGCCAGCAGGTCCCGACAGGCCCCTGAAATGTTCTTC	CASRSRQAPEMFF
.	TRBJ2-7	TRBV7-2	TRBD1	TGTGCCAGCAGCCGAGACAGGGTAGTAGGCGAGCAGTACTTC	CASSRDRVVGEQYF
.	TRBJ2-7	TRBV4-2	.	TGTGCCAGCAGCCCCCGTTACAGACCCTACGAGCAGTACTTC	CASSPRYRPYEQYF
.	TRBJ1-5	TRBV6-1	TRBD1	TGTGCCAGCAGCCCGGGACAGGGCAGCAATCAGCCCCAGCATTTT	CASSPGQGSNQPQHF
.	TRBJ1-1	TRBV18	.	TGTGCCAGCTCACCTCTTCAGGGCTTGAACACTGAAGCTTTCTTT	CASSPLQGLNTEAFF